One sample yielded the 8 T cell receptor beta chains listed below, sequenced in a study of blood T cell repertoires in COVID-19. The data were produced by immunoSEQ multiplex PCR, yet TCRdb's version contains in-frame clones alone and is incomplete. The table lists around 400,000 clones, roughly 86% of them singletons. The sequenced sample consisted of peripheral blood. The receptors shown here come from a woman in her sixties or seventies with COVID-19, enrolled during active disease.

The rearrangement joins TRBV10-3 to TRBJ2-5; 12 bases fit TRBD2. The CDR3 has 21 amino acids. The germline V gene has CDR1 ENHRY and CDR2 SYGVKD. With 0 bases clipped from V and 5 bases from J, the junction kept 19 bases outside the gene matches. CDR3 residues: CAISESNPLAGGDTGLETQYF. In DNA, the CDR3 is TGTGCCATCAGTGAGTCGAACCCCCTAGCGGGGGGGGACACGGGGTTGGAGACCCAGTACTTC.

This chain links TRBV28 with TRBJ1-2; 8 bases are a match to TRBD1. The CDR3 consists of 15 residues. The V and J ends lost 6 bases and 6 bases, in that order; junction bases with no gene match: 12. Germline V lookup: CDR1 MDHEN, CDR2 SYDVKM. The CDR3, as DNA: TGTGCCAGCAGACCCCTGGACAGGGACAAGGATGGCTACACCTTC. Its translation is CASRPLDRDKDGYTF.

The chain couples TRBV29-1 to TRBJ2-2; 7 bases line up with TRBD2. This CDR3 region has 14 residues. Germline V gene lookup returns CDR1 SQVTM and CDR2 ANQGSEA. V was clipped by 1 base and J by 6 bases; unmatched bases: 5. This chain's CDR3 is CSVEVSGRAGELFF. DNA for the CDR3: TGCAGCGTTGAAGTATCTGGGAGGGCCGGGGAGCTGTTTTTT.

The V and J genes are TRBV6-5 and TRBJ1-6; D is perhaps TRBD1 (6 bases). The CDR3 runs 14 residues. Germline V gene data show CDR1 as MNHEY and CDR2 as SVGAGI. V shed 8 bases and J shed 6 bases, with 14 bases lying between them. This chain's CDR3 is CASGGTGTNSPLHF. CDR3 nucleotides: TGTGCCAGCGGCGGAACAGGGACTAATTCACCCCTCCACTTT.

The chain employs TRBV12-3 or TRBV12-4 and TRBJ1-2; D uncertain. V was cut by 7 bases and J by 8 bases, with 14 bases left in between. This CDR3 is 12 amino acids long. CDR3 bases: TGTGCCAGCACCCCGTCCCTCGGGGGCTACACCTTC. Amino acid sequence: CASTPSLGGYTF.

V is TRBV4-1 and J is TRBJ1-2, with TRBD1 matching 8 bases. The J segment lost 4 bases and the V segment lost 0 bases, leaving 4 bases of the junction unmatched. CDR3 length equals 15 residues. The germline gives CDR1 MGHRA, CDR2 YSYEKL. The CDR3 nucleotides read TGCGCCAGCAGCCAAGACGGGACAGGCTCCTATGGCTACACCTTC. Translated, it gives CASSQDGTGSYGYTF.

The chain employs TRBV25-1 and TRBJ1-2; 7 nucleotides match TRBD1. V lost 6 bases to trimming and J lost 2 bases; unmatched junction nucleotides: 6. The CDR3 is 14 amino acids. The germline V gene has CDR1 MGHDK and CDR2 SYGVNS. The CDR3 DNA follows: TGTGCCAGCAGACCCCAGACAGGGAACTATGGCTACACCTTC. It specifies CASRPQTGNYGYTF.

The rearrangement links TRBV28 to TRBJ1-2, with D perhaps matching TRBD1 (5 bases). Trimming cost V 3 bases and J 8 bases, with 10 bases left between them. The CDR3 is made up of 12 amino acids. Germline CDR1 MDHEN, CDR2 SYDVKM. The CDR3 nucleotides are TGTGCCAGCAGTTTCTCAGGGATCGGCTACACCTTC. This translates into CASSFSGIGYTF.